This TCR beta chain was identified in a study of CD8 T cells in ankylosing spondylitis. The germline V gene has CDR1 SGHKS and CDR2 YYEKEE (reference sequence). V dropped 7 bases and J dropped 6; count of bases not matched to a gene: 8. CDR3 length equals 15 residues. TCRdb fed the 5' RACE reads into MiXCR, producing one record per CDR3 protein. The sample yields roughly 180,000 distinct CDR3 sequences, roughly 10% seen once. The TCR sequence derives from a female donor with ankylosing spondylitis or in good health (not recorded which). This sequence joins TRBV5-5 and TRBJ1-6; 9 nucleotides match TRBD1. Sequenced material: blood, either unsorted or a sorted T cell fraction (not recorded which). This CDR3 is CASGPTGGFNSPLHF. DNA for the CDR3: TGTGCCAGCGGACCGACAGGGGGTTTTAATTCACCCCTCCACTTT.